The 26 T cell receptor beta chains reported below all come from one sample, sequenced in a study of Ad26.COV2.S vaccination and SARS-CoV-2 variants. Clones were read by immunoSEQ multiplex PCR, and TCRdb kept only the in-frame ones, dropping some. The sample has around 340,000 clones, 65% to 90% seen once. Treatment of the sample: around 19 received Ad26.COV2.S at low or high dose, single or two shots; about 5 received placebo; per-sample allocation not given. Repertoires come from day 63 after the first vaccine or placebo injection. The material was peripheral blood, obtained in a trial of Ad26.COV2.S vaccine versus placebo. The receptor set was obtained from a person between 18 and 65 years old who received the Ad26.COV2.S COVID-19 vaccine or a placebo.

The chain joins TRBV24-1 to TRBJ2-3, with D tentatively TRBD2 (5 bases). Germline CDR1 reads KGHDR; CDR2 reads SFDVKD. This CDR3 has 15 residues. V was trimmed by 2 bases and J by 3 bases, leaving 11 bases between them. The CDR3 DNA sequence: TGTGCCACCAGTGATTGGTCCGGGGAGACAGATACGCAGTATTTT. It is translated as CATSDWSGETDTQYF.

The CDR3: CASSPGLSYNEQFF. CDR3 sequence (DNA): TGTGCCAGCAGTCCGGGACTTTCCTACAATGAGCAGTTCTTC. This sequence joins TRBV6-2 or TRBV6-3 and TRBJ2-1; perhaps TRBD2 as D (6 bases). The CDR3 contains 14 residues. Germline CDR1 MNHEY, CDR2 SVGEGT. V was trimmed by 5 bases and J by 1 base, leaving 9 bases between them.

J is TRBJ1-3 and V is TRBV6-1; D not certain. The CDR3 is 16 residues long. The germline V and J ends were trimmed by 2 bases and 2 bases, with 13 bases remaining between them. CDR1 MNHNS and CDR2 SASEGT come from the germline V gene. CDR3 protein: CASSESFLGTGNTIYF. The CDR3 bases are TGTGCCAGCAGTGAAAGTTTCTTGGGTACTGGAAACACCATATATTTT.

The V gene is TRBV28, the J gene TRBJ1-6; D is unclear. Trimming took 6 bases from V and 10 from J, leaving 7 bases between them. Germline V lookup: CDR1 MDHEN, CDR2 SYDVKM. The CDR3 spans 11 residues. The CDR3 DNA follows: TGTGCCAGCAGGGGTGGGTCACCCCTCCACTTT. Translating gives CASRGGSPLHF.

The rearrangement joins TRBV12-2 to TRBJ1-4; the table's TRBD1 call for D was not verified on the DNA. TRBV12-2 is assigned pseudogene status. The CDR3 totals 20 residues. The CDR3 nucleotides read TGTGCAAGTCGCGTCGAGGCCCCGGGACAATGTAATGCAACTAATGAAAAACTGTTTTTT. Protein sequence: CASRVEAPGQCNATNEKLFF.

DNA of the CDR3: TGCGCCAGCAGCTTGGTGGAGGGCGGCTCCGGAAACACCATATATTTT. Its protein is CASSLVEGGSGNTIYF. V gene TRBV5-1 combines with J gene TRBJ1-3, with unresolved D. V dropped 0 bases and J dropped 4 bases, with 14 bases sitting between them. Germline V CDR1 and CDR2: SGHRS, YFSETQ. The CDR3 has 16 amino acids.

The genes are TRBV7-9 and TRBJ1-2; D may be TRBD1 (5 bases). The germline V gene encodes CDR1 SEHNR and CDR2 FQNEAQ (reference sequence). Trimming took 4 bases from V and 7 from J, leaving 16 bases between them. The CDR3 covers 14 residues. The DNA of the CDR3 is TGTGCCAGCAGCTCCCGGGACGTTGCTACTGGCTACACCTTC. Its translation is CASSSRDVATGYTF. Variable domain in full (rest from reference TRBV7-9 and TRBJ1-2): DTGVSQNPRHKITKRGQNVTFRCDPISEHNRLYWYRQTLGQGPEFLTYFQNEAQLEKSRLLSDRFSAERPKGSFSTLEIQRTEQGDSAMYLCASSSRDVATGYTFGSGTRLTVV.

V and J are TRBV7-2 and TRBJ2-3, with D possibly matching TRBD2 (5 bases). Trimming removed 5 bases from V and 0 bases from J, with 12 bases in between. Germline V CDR1 and CDR2: SGHTA, FQGNSA. This CDR3 region has 15 residues. CDR3 nucleotides: TGTGCCAGCAGCCGTGCAGCGGACAGCACAGATACGCAGTATTTT. It specifies CASSRAADSTDTQYF.

V is TRBV5-6 and J is TRBJ2-7; 7 bases fit TRBD1. The germline V gene has CDR1 SGHDT and CDR2 YYEEEE. This CDR3 is 16 amino acids long. V lost 3 bases and J lost 2; bases outside the gene matches: 11. The CDR3 nucleotides read TGTGCCAGCAGCTCAACCCGGACAGGAATGACCTACGAGCAGTACTTC. This sequence encodes CASSSTRTGMTYEQYF.

The V and J genes are TRBV2 and TRBJ1-2; D unresolved. The CDR3 is 13 amino acids. The V end was cut by 11 bases, the J end by 0 bases, with 13 bases between. Per the germline V gene, CDR1 is SNHLY and CDR2 is FYNNEI. CDR3 sequence: CAREQPANYGYTF. CDR3 coding DNA: TGTGCCCGCGAGCAGCCAGCTAACTATGGCTACACCTTC. Drawing the rest from reference TRBV2 and TRBJ1-2, the complete variable domain is EPEVTQTPSHQVTQMGQEVILRCVPISNHLYFYWYRQILGQKVEFLVSFYNNEISEKSEIFDDQFSVERPDGSNFTLKIRSTKLEDSAMYFCAREQPANYGYTFGSGTRLTVV.

The CDR3 nucleotides are TGCAGCGTTGAAACCCTTTACGAGCAGTACTTC. This gives the protein CSVETLYEQYF. The chain uses TRBV29-1 and TRBJ2-7; no firm D call. The germline V gene encodes CDR1 SQVTM and CDR2 ANQGSEA. The germline V and J ends were trimmed by 2 bases and 4 bases, with 6 bases remaining between them. The CDR3 spans 11 residues.

The rearrangement joins TRBV4-3 to TRBJ2-5, with 7 bases matching TRBD2. Germline CDR1 and CDR2: LGHNA and YSLEER. V trimming: 3 bases; J trimming: 1 base; junction bases outside the gene matches: 5. The CDR3 totals 15 residues. The DNA of the CDR3 is TGCGCCAGCAGCCAGGGGGTAGCGGGCCAAGAGACCCAGTACTTC. It is translated as CASSQGVAGQETQYF.

The chain is built from TRBV7-2 and TRBJ2-1; the D gene is possibly TRBD2 (7 bases). V lost 2 bases, J lost 6 bases, and 14 bases lay in between. This CDR3 region has 15 residues. Germline lookup yields CDR1 SGHTA and CDR2 FQGNSA. CDR3 nucleotide sequence: TGTGCCAGCAGCTTAATAGGGGGGGCGTTCAATGAGCAGTTCTTC. Protein product: CASSLIGGAFNEQFF.

This clone was recorded once. The V and J genes are TRBV4-2 and TRBJ2-2; no definite D call. Per germline, CDR1 LGHNA and CDR2 YNFKEQ. The CDR3 length is 17 residues. V lost 0 bases and J lost 2, with 13 bases in between. CDR3 bases: TGTGCCAGCAGCCAAGAAACGAGCCAGATTAACACCGGGGAGCTGTTTTTT. This gives the protein CASSQETSQINTGELFF.

The V and J genes are TRBV7-2 and TRBJ2-1; TRBD1 aligns across 7 bases. V trimming: 2 bases; J trimming: 3 bases; junction bases outside the gene matches: 7. Germline V gene data show CDR1 as SGHTA and CDR2 as FQGNSA. This CDR3 is built from 16 residues. The CDR3 region has the DNA TGTGCCAGCAGCTTAACCACAGGGGTGGTCTACAATGAGCAGTTCTTC. Residues: CASSLTTGVVYNEQFF.

The rearrangement links TRBV7-3 to TRBJ2-2; possibly TRBD1 for D (6 bases). Trimming removed 6 bases from V and 2 bases from J, with 19 bases in between. The CDR3 sequence is 17 residues long. Per germline, CDR1 SGHTA and CDR2 FQGTGA. The CDR3 reads CASRPGGGAGNTGELFF. CDR3 bases: TGTGCCAGCAGACCGGGTGGGGGCGCCGGTAACACCGGGGAGCTGTTTTTT.

The V gene is TRBV4-2, the J gene TRBJ2-1; TRBD2 might be the D (7 bases). Germline CDR1 is LGHNA and CDR2 is YNFKEQ. This CDR3 is 15 amino acids long. V lost 0 bases to trimming and J lost 9 bases, with 15 bases between them. The CDR3 loop reads CASSQDAAGAGEQFF. CDR3 coding DNA: TGTGCCAGCAGCCAAGATGCCGCGGGGGCTGGTGAGCAGTTCTTC.

The J gene is TRBJ2-7, the V gene TRBV5-6; 10 nucleotides line up with TRBD1. Germline V CDR1 and CDR2: SGHDT, YYEEEE. The CDR3 runs 14 residues. Unmatched junction bases numbered 7, after V lost 4 bases and J lost 6 bases. CDR3 in DNA: TGTGCCAGCAGCGGGGGACAGGGGCCGGGCGAGCAGTACTTC. The encoded protein is CASSGGQGPGEQYF.

The rearrangement joins TRBV24-1 to TRBJ2-2; D unresolved. The germline CDR1 and CDR2 sequences are KGHDR and SFDVKD. V was shortened by 3 bases and J by 2 bases, with 6 bases between the two germline ends. The CDR3 runs 14 residues. CDR3 loop: CATSDPDNTGELFF. CDR3 coding DNA: TGTGCCACCAGTGATCCCGACAACACCGGGGAGCTGTTTTTT.

The J gene is TRBJ1-2, the V gene TRBV7-2; 10 bases align to TRBD1. This CDR3 has 14 residues. CDR1 and CDR2 from the germline V gene are SGHTA and FQGNSA. After removal of 5 bases from V and 8 bases from J, the junction contained 8 bases not matched to a gene. In DNA form, the CDR3 reads TGTGCCAGCAGCATCCGGGACAGGGGACGAGGCTACACCTTC. Translated, it gives CASSIRDRGRGYTF.

J is TRBJ2-1 and V is TRBV7-2, with 10 bases lining up with TRBD2. The length of the CDR3 is 16 residues. Trimming cost V 1 base and J 4 bases; bases outside gene matches: 4. In germline, CDR1 is SGHTA, CDR2 FQGNSA. The CDR3 protein is CASSLVLLAGYNEQFF. For the CDR3, the DNA is TGTGCCAGCAGCTTAGTTCTACTAGCGGGATACAATGAGCAGTTCTTC.

For the CDR3, the DNA is TGTGCCAGCAGTTATGGGGAGCGGGGGACACCAGATACGCAGTATTTT. Protein sequence: CASSYGERGTPDTQYF. The genes are TRBV6-5 and TRBJ2-3; TRBD2 agrees at 8 bases. CDR1 is MNHEY and CDR2 is SVGAGI in the germline V gene. The V segment lost 3 bases and the J segment 4 bases; nucleotides outside the gene matches: 9. This CDR3 comprises 16 residues.

CDR3 sequence (DNA): TGTGCCAGTAGTATACAGACGGGCCGGGGCACAGATACGCAGTATTTT. This gives the protein CASSIQTGRGTDTQYF. V gene TRBV19 combines with J gene TRBJ2-3, with D hard to call. V lost 2 bases and J 1 base, leaving 13 bases between the germline ends. The CDR3 runs to 16 residues. Germline V gene data show CDR1 as LNHDA and CDR2 as SQIVND (reference sequence).

The rearrangement joins TRBV19 to TRBJ2-5; maybe TRBD2 (6 bases). Germline CDR1 LNHDA, CDR2 SQIVND (reference sequence). Trimming stripped 6 bases from V and 2 bases from J, with 16 bases between. The CDR3 is 15 amino acids. In DNA form, the CDR3 reads TGTGCCAGTAGAAAGGAGGGGATTTCACAAGAGACCCAGTACTTC. The encoded protein is CASRKEGISQETQYF.

The chain employs TRBV19 and TRBJ1-1; tentative D call: TRBD1 (5 bases). Germline V gives CDR1 LNHDA, CDR2 SQIVND (reference sequence). V lost 6 bases and J 5 bases, leaving 13 bases between the germline ends. CDR3 length: 13 residues. The CDR3 DNA is TGTGCCAGTAGACGGGACGGGGAAACTGAAGCTTTCTTT. It is translated as CASRRDGETEAFF.

The V call is TRBV28, the J call TRBJ2-3, with TRBD2 identical over 7 bases. The V and J ends lost 5 bases and 1 base, in that order; junction bases with no gene match: 6. Germline values: CDR1 MDHEN, CDR2 SYDVKM. The CDR3 sequence is 15 residues long. The CDR3 protein is CASSRGGPGTDTQYF. The DNA for the CDR3 is TGTGCCAGCAGTCGGGGAGGGCCGGGCACAGATACGCAGTATTTT.